This record concerns one TCR beta chain sequence. The V gene end was trimmed by 6 bases and the J gene end by 10 bases; junction bases not matched to a gene: 7. Germline CDR1 and CDR2: LNHDA and SQIVND (reference sequence). The CDR3 extends over 13 amino acids. The data stem from a study of blood T cell repertoires in COVID-19. As for the study in general: Material from acute and convalescent COVID-19 was sourced from the United States, Italy and Spain. From T cells, B-cell-depleted T cells, or PBMCs came the material, which was cDNA or gDNA.

Source study methods: Scientists estimated how many nucleated cells there were by amplifying reference gene primers. Clones were read by immunoSEQ multiplex PCR, and TCRdb kept only the in-frame ones, dropping some. The V and J calls and clone size are taken from that table; D and trimming were inferred from the DNA. Of about 80,000 clones in the sample, roughly 88% were seen once. This chain connects TRBV19 to TRBJ2-1; 9 bases map to TRBD1. The sequencing sample was made of peripheral blood. This TCR was sampled from a woman aged 80 or older with acute or convalescent COVID-19. CDR3 sequence: CASRPWTGEEQFF. The CDR3 bases are TGTGCCAGTAGACCCTGGACAGGGGAGGAGCAGTTCTTC.